These 27 T cell receptor beta chains came from one sample sequenced in a study of cytomegalovirus exposure and HLA in healthy donors. It was with 60 Vbeta and 13 Jbeta primers that the PCR ran. TCRdb's table, derived via immunoSEQ multiplex PCR, lists solely in-frame clones and lacks some. The table shows some 95,000 clones, with roughly 70% occurring only once. Sequenced material: PBMCs. These receptors all stem from a man aged 25 to 40 in good health and CMV-seronegative.

The V gene is TRBV2, the J gene TRBJ2-1; 10 nucleotides align to TRBD2. The germline CDR1 and CDR2 sequences are SNHLY and FYNNEI. Trimming at V came to 2 bases and at J to 9 bases, leaving 4 bases not matched to a gene. The CDR3 consists of 14 residues. This CDR3 is CASSELAGASEQFF. DNA for the CDR3: TGTGCCAGCAGTGAACTAGCGGGAGCAAGTGAGCAGTTCTTC.

The V call is TRBV10-3, the J call TRBJ2-5; tentatively, D is TRBD1 (5 bases). V shed 7 bases and J shed 2 bases, with 8 bases lying between them. The CDR3 totals 12 residues. The germline V gene encodes CDR1 ENHRY and CDR2 SYGVKD. The CDR3 spells CAIKDNQETQYF. In DNA form, the CDR3 reads TGTGCCATCAAGGACAATCAAGAGACCCAGTACTTC.

This rearrangement joins TRBV7-6 to TRBJ1-2; D is possibly TRBD1 (5 bases). The CDR3 sequence is 15 residues long. V shed 1 base and J shed 4 bases, with 13 bases lying between them. CDR1 is SGHVS and CDR2 is FNYEAQ in the germline V gene. The CDR3 DNA reads as TGTGCCAGCAGCTTAGTCGATTCGGGGGGCTATGGCTACACCTTC. Residues: CASSLVDSGGYGYTF.

This clone was recorded a few times. V gene TRBV4-2 combines with J gene TRBJ2-7, with 10 bases matching TRBD1. This CDR3 contains 16 residues. Germline CDR1 is LGHNA and CDR2 is YNFKEQ. V was pared by 1 base and J by 6 bases, with 9 bases of the junction left unmatched. The CDR3 bases are TGTGCCAGCAGCCAAGTTCTCGGGACAGGGGTCCGCGAGCAGTACTTC. As protein: CASSQVLGTGVREQYF.

The chain employs TRBV7-9 and TRBJ2-7, with 7 bases lining up with TRBD1. The CDR3 sequence is 15 residues long. CDR1 is SEHNR and CDR2 is FQNEAQ in the germline V gene (reference sequence). Trimming removed 3 bases from V and 3 bases from J; junction bases left unmatched: 8. Here the CDR3 reads CASSFPDRELYEQYF. The DNA of the CDR3 is TGTGCCAGCAGCTTCCCAGACAGGGAACTCTACGAGCAGTACTTC. Full variable domain (missing parts from reference TRBV7-9 and TRBJ2-7): DTGVSQNPRHKITKRGQNVTFRCDPISEHNRLYWYRQTLGQGPEFLTYFQNEAQLEKSRLLSDRFSAERPKGSFSTLEIQRTEQGDSAMYLCASSFPDRELYEQYFGPGTRLTVT.

The chain combines TRBV28 with TRBJ2-2; possibly TRBD2 for D (6 bases). Germline CDR1 reads MDHEN; CDR2 reads SYDVKM. The CDR3 runs 14 residues. The V end was cut by 2 bases, the J end by 3 bases, with 7 bases between. CDR3 bases: TGTGCCAGCAGTTTAGCGGGGCACACCGGGGAGCTGTTTTTT. It is translated as CASSLAGHTGELFF.

This chain uses TRBV18 with TRBJ2-7; no clear D gene. The length of the CDR3 is 14 residues. Germline CDR1 KGHSH, CDR2 LQKENI. The germline V and J ends were trimmed by 3 bases and 2 bases, with 11 bases remaining between them. The CDR3 loop reads CASSPGTAAYEQYF. The CDR3 DNA sequence: TGTGCCAGCTCACCGGGTACAGCAGCCTACGAGCAGTACTTC.

V is TRBV10-3 and J is TRBJ2-2, with 9 bases that match TRBD1. CDR3 length equals 15 residues. Germline V gene sequence: CDR1 ENHRY, CDR2 SYGVKD. The junction had 2 bases not matched to a gene; V was cut back by 0 bases and J by 6 bases. The CDR3 loop is CAISESQGAAGELFF. The CDR3 nucleotides are TGTGCCATCAGTGAGTCACAGGGGGCAGCCGGGGAGCTGTTTTTT.

The chain combines TRBV27 with TRBJ1-1, with TRBD1 matching over 7 bases. Germline V gene lookup returns CDR1 MNHEY and CDR2 SMNVEV (reference sequence). The CDR3 has 17 residues. Trimming at V came to 3 bases and at J to 1 base, leaving 11 bases not matched to a gene. The CDR3 DNA reads as TGTGCCAGCAGTTTGACACAGGGGAGGAGCGGGAACACTGAAGCTTTCTTT. Amino acid sequence: CASSLTQGRSGNTEAFF.

The CDR3 DNA reads TGTGCCAGCAGCCCCGGGACTAGCGGGAGCGAGCAGTACTTC. It specifies CASSPGTSGSEQYF. The genes are TRBV11-2 and TRBJ2-7; 14 bases match TRBD2. V was clipped by 5 bases and J by 6 bases; unmatched bases: 3. This CDR3 region has 14 residues. Germline V lookup: CDR1 SGHAT, CDR2 FQNNGV.

This rearrangement joins TRBV10-3 to TRBJ2-3; 9 nucleotides align to TRBD2. CDR1 ENHRY and CDR2 SYGVKD come from the germline V gene. CDR3 length: 14 amino acids. Trimming took 7 bases from V and 1 from J; bases not matched to a gene: 3. DNA for the CDR3: TGTGCCATCACGGCTAGCGGGGGCACAGATACGCAGTATTTT. It translates to CAITASGGTDTQYF.

This clone was counted a few times. The chain recombines TRBV6-5 with TRBJ2-1, with 14 bases fitting TRBD2. The ends lost 3 bases at V and 9 bases at J; junction bases unmatched: 4. The CDR3 spans 15 residues. CDR1 is MNHEY and CDR2 is SVGAGI in the germline V gene. CDR3 nucleotide sequence: TGTGCCAGCAGTTATTCGACTAGCGGGAGGGGTGAGCAGTTCTTC. Protein sequence: CASSYSTSGRGEQFF.

V gene TRBV13 combines with J gene TRBJ1-1; D is undetermined. V lost 7 bases and J lost 3, with 12 bases in between. This CDR3 contains 13 residues. Germline CDR1 and CDR2: PRHDT and FYEKMQ (reference sequence). Here the CDR3 DNA reads TGTGCCAGCATCCGAAACGCGGACACTGAAGCTTTCTTT. It is translated as CASIRNADTEAFF.

V gene TRBV14 combines with J gene TRBJ1-1; maybe TRBD1 (6 bases). From germline, CDR1 is SGHDN and CDR2 FVKESK. Trimming removed 4 bases at V and 8 bases at J, with 14 bases between. CDR3 size: 13 residues. The chain's CDR3 is CASSLRETGEAFF. The CDR3 DNA sequence: TGTGCCAGCAGCCTTAGGGAAACAGGGGAAGCTTTCTTT. The full variable domain, rest sourced from reference TRBV14 and TRBJ1-1, is EAGVTQFPSHSVIEKGQTVTLRCDPISGHDNLYWYRRVMGKEIKFLLHFVKESKQDESGMPNNRFLAERTGGTYSTLKVQPAELEDSGVYFCASSLRETGEAFFGQGTRLTVV.

The rearrangement links TRBV5-1 to TRBJ1-2, with 8 bases aligning to TRBD1. The CDR3 totals 14 residues. Germline V gene lookup returns CDR1 SGHRS and CDR2 YFSETQ. The junction had 12 bases not matched to a gene; V was cut back by 1 base and J by 13 bases. CDR3 coding DNA: TGCGCCAGCAGCTTGAGGCTCGAGACAGGGGAGACCACCTTC. Translating it yields CASSLRLETGETTF.

This clone was counted a few times. The chain couples TRBV27 to TRBJ2-1, with TRBD2 matching over 11 bases. V was clipped by 5 bases and J by 1 base; unmatched bases: 4. The CDR3 is 16 amino acids. Germline V gene lookup returns CDR1 MNHEY and CDR2 SMNVEV (reference sequence). DNA for the CDR3: TGTGCCAGCAGTCCCCGACTAGCGGGATCCTACAATGAGCAGTTCTTC. It specifies CASSPRLAGSYNEQFF.

The chain uses TRBV29-1 and TRBJ2-7, with TRBD2 matching 10 bases. With V trimmed by 6 bases and J by 4 bases, 6 bases remained unmatched. The CDR3 is 13 amino acids. The germline V gene has CDR1 SQVTM and CDR2 ANQGSEA. The DNA of the CDR3 is TGCAGCGTATCTAGCGGGAGTGTTTACGAGCAGTACTTC. It encodes CSVSSGSVYEQYF.

The chain employs TRBV5-4 and TRBJ1-3; weak D call: TRBD1 (5 bases). Per germline, CDR1 SGHNT and CDR2 YYREEE (reference sequence). Trimming left V 4 bases short and J 1 base short, with 12 bases between. This CDR3 has 15 amino acids. The CDR3 region has the DNA TGTGCCAGCAGCCTAGACAGTTTTTCTGGAAACACCATATATTTT. It yields the protein CASSLDSFSGNTIYF.

This clone occurred once. The V gene is TRBV28, the J gene TRBJ2-7, with TRBD1 matching 8 bases. V shed 3 bases and J 7 bases; nucleotides not matched to a gene: 11. The V gene's germline CDR1 is MDHEN and CDR2 SYDVKM. The CDR3 spans 15 residues. The CDR3 loop is CASSFFGQGIGEQYF. The CDR3 DNA is TGTGCCAGCAGTTTTTTTGGACAGGGAATTGGGGAGCAGTACTTC.

The chain uses TRBV27 and TRBJ1-4; D unresolved. The CDR3 runs to 14 residues. CDR1 is MNHEY and CDR2 is SMNVEV in the germline V gene (reference sequence). V lost 6 bases, J lost 5 bases, and 13 bases lay in between. CDR3 sequence: CASRPAWQNEKLFF. DNA for the CDR3: TGTGCCAGCAGACCCGCCTGGCAGAATGAAAAACTGTTTTTT.

The J gene is TRBJ2-7, the V gene TRBV4-1, with D hard to call. The CDR3 extends over 14 amino acids. Looked up from germline, CDR1 is MGHRA and CDR2 is YSYEKL. V was shortened by 1 base and J by 3 bases, with 10 bases between the two germline ends. CDR3 coding DNA: TGCGCCAGCAGCCAAGCCAGGTCCGGCTACGAGCAGTACTTC. This codes for CASSQARSGYEQYF.

The genes are TRBV2 and TRBJ2-1; 8 positions agree with TRBD2. CDR1 and CDR2 from the germline V gene are SNHLY and FYNNEI. The CDR3 loop spans 15 amino acids. The J segment lost 5 bases and the V segment lost 6 bases, leaving 9 bases of the junction unmatched. CDR3 nucleotide sequence: TGTGCCAGCAGGATATATCTAGCGGGTGACAATGAGCAGTTCTTC. Encoded protein: CASRIYLAGDNEQFF.

The chain uses TRBV12-5 and TRBJ2-3; no clear D. Germline V gene data show CDR1 as LGHNT and CDR2 as FRNRAP. V was pared by 7 bases and J by 0 bases, with 8 bases between. This CDR3 spans 13 amino acids. The CDR3 nucleotides read TGTGCTAGTGCCGTCCCTAGCACAGATACGCAGTATTTT. The encoded protein is CASAVPSTDTQYF.

This chain connects TRBV28 to TRBJ1-1; the match to TRBD1 covers 8 bases. Germline trimming cut 7 bases from V and 4 bases from J; bases unmatched to any gene: 2. Per germline, CDR1 MDHEN and CDR2 SYDVKM. This CDR3 spans 12 amino acids. The CDR3 is CASTTGGTEAFF. The CDR3 nucleotides read TGTGCCAGCACCACAGGGGGCACTGAAGCTTTCTTT.

Only one count was recorded for this clone. V and J are TRBV5-1 and TRBJ1-4; tentative D call: TRBD1 (5 bases). The CDR3 has 14 residues. Germline values: CDR1 SGHRS, CDR2 YFSETQ. Trimming cost V 4 bases and J 4 bases, with 11 bases left between them. This CDR3 is CASSPTVVNEKLFF. The CDR3 region has the DNA TGCGCCAGCAGCCCGACAGTAGTTAATGAAAAACTGTTTTTT.

The chain uses TRBV4-2 and TRBJ2-3; D remains ambiguous. V dropped 1 base and J dropped 3 bases, with 20 bases sitting between them. The CDR3 covers 18 residues. The germline V gene encodes CDR1 LGHNA and CDR2 YNFKEQ. The CDR3 sequence is CASSQVGSPRFDTDTQYF. In nucleotides, the CDR3 is TGTGCCAGCAGCCAAGTCGGCTCCCCGCGGTTCGATACAGATACGCAGTATTTT.

The chain combines TRBV7-9 with TRBJ2-3; perhaps TRBD1 as D (5 bases). This CDR3 has 15 residues. V gave up 0 bases and J gave up 1 base, with 8 bases separating them. Germline V gene data show CDR1 as SEHNR and CDR2 as FQNEAQ (reference sequence). CDR3 region: CASSLAEGGTDTQYF. CDR3 sequence (DNA): TGTGCCAGCAGCTTAGCCGAAGGGGGCACAGATACGCAGTATTTT.